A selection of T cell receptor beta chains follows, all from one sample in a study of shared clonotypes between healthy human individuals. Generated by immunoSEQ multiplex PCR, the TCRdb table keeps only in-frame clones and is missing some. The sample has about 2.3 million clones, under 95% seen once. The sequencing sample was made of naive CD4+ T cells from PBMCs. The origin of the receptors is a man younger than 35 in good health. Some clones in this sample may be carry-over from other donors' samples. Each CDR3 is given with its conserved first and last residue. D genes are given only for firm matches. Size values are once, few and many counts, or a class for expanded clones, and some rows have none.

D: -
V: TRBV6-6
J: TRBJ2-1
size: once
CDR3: CASGRTPEDEQFF
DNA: TGTGCCAGCGGTAGGACCCCCGAGGATGAGCAGTTCTTC

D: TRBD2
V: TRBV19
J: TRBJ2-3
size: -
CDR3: CASSILAGVTDTQYF
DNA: TGTGCCAGTAGTATATTGGCGGGAGTCACAGATACGCAGTATTTT

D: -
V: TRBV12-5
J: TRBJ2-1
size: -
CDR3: CASGSHNGLYNEQFF
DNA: TGTGCTAGTGGTTCCCACAACGGGTTATACAATGAGCAGTTCTTC

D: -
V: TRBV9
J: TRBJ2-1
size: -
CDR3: CASSSGELAGGEQFF
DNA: TGTGCCAGCAGCTCCGGTGAGCTAGCTGGAGGTGAGCAGTTCTTC

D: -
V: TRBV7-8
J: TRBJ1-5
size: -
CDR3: CASSLRVGRYSNQPQHF
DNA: TGTGCCAGCAGCTTACGAGTCGGCAGGTATAGCAATCAGCCCCAGCATTTT

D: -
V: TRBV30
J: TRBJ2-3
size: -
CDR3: CAWSVPRGTDTQYF
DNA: TGTGCCTGGAGTGTTCCCAGGGGCACAGATACGCAGTATTTT

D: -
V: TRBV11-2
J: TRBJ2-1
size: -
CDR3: CASSLGRKLYNEQFF
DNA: TGTGCCAGCAGCTTAGGACGGAAGTTATACAATGAGCAGTTCTTC

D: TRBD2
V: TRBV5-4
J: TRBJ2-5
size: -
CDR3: CAGTSGSPQETQYF
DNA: TGTGCCGGAACTAGCGGGTCGCCTCAAGAGACCCAGTACTTC

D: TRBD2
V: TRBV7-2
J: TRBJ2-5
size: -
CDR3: CASGRGLAGGPETQYF
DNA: TGTGCCAGCGGGAGAGGACTAGCGGGAGGGCCAGAGACCCAGTACTTC

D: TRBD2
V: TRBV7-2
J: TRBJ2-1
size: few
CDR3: CASSLSLAGVEQFF
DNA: TGTGCCAGCAGCTTAAGCCTAGCGGGAGTTGAGCAGTTCTTC

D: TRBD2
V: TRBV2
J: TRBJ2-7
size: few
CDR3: CASSGSGGPRDEQYF
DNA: TGTGCCAGCAGTGGTTCGGGAGGGCCTCGGGACGAGCAGTACTTC

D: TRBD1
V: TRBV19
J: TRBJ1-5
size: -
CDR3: CASRDRESNQPQHF
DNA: TGTGCCAGCCGGGACAGAGAGAGCAATCAGCCCCAGCATTTT

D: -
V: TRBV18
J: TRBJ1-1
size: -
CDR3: CASSPPSGEAFF
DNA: TGTGCCAGCTCACCACCATCAGGGGAAGCTTTCTTT

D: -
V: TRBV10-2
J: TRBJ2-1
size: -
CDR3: CASSDSEAGRFF
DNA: TGCGCCAGCAGTGATTCAGAGGCAGGGCGGTTCTTC

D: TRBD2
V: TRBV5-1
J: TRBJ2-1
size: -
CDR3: CASSLVVAGGNEQFF
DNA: TGCGCCAGCAGCTTGGTAGTAGCGGGAGGCAATGAGCAGTTCTTC

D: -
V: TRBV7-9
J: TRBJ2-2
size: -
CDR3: CASSLAGFLEPTGELFF
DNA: TGTGCCAGCAGCTTAGCTGGCTTCCTAGAACCGACCGGGGAGCTGTTTTTT

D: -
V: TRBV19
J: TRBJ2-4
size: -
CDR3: CASRQLDIQYF
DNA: TGTGCCAGTAGACAACTGGACATTCAGTACTTC

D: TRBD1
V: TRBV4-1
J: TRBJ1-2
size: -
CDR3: CASSQVPIPADRANYGYTF
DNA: TGCGCCAGCAGCCAAGTCCCGATCCCCGCTGACAGGGCAAACTATGGCTACACCTTC

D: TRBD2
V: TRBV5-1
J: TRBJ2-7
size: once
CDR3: CASSSLPLAGEYEQYF
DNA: TGCGCCAGCAGCTCCCTCCCCCTAGCGGGAGAGTACGAGCAGTACTTC

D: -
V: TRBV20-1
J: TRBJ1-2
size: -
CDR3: CSARIAYGYTF
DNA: TGCAGTGCTAGAATCGCCTATGGCTACACCTTC

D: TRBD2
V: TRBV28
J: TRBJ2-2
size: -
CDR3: CASVGGGTGELFF
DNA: TGTGCCAGCGTTGGGGGGGGCACCGGGGAGCTGTTTTTT

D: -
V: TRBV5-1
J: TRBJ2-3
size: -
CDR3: CASSSQGGADTQYF
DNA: TGCGCCAGCAGCTCCCAGGGGGGGGCAGATACGCAGTATTTT

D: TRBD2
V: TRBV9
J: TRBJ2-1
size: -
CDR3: CASSVTSGGEQFF
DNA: TGTGCCAGCAGCGTGACTAGCGGGGGGGAGCAGTTCTTC